This TCR beta chain was found in a study of tumor-infiltrating lymphocytes in primary liver carcinoma. Background on the study: Men as well as women, aged 30 to 69 years, made up the patients. Regarding the study as a whole: Researchers report that only about 7-24% of top clones turned up in all five tumor regions. Tumors had a top-250-clone fraction that was significantly higher than blood (p = 0.039).

The sample holds a few counts of this clonotype. Its target is not known. Researchers generated TCR beta cDNA from about 500 ng of total RNA, relying on a constant-region primer. Slightly modified ARM-PCR, run as three nested multiplex PCR rounds, produced the TCR beta libraries. The two initial PCR rounds, ten to eleven cycles each, used TRBV1-TRBV30 forward and C-beta reverse primers. TCRdb processed the multiplex PCR reads anew with MiXCR; each CDR3 protein has one entry. The data hold about 130,000 distinct CDR3 sequences, with 60% to 80% observed a single time. RNA and DNA were co-extracted from about 20-30 mg of unsorted bulk tissue. Cases comprised patients with primary liver carcinoma who received surgical resection. Between the trimmed V and J ends, which lost 2 bases and 2 bases, there was a span of 10 bases. CDR3 length equals 15 residues.

The origin of this receptor is an older woman with primary liver carcinoma and hepatitis B virus infection. The sample was liver tumor tissue from sampling region 3. Subset here: tumor region T3, left-lateral pole. This chain uses TRBV12-3 or TRBV12-4 with TRBJ1-5, with a possible D match to TRBD1 (6 bases). The CDR3 protein is CASSLRGRGNQPQHF. The CDR3 DNA reads TGTGCCAGCAGTTTACGGGGGCGCGGCAATCAGCCCCAGCATTTT.